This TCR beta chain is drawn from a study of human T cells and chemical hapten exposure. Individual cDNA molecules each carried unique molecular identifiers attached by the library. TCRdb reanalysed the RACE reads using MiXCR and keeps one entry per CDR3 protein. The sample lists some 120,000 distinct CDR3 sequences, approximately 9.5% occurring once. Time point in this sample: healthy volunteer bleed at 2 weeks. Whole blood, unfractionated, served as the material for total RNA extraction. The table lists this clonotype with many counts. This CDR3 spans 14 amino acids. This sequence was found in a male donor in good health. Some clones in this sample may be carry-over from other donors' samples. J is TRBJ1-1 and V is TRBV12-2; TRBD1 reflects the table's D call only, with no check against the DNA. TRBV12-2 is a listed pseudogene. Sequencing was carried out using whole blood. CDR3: CASRLALGDTEAFF. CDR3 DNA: TGTGCAAGTCGCTTAGCTTTGGGGGACACTGAAGCTTTCTTT.